These 29 T cell receptor beta chains share one sample of origin, sequenced in a study of blood T cells in healthy people across ages. Through a sample-barcoded 5' primer and a J-beta primer mix, a second PCR was run for about 6 to 11 cycles. TCRdb used MiXCR to reprocess the 5' RACE reads, holding one entry per CDR3 protein. This table has around 870,000 distinct CDR3 sequences, about 28% appearing once. The specimen sequenced was blood. These TCRs come from a woman older than 75 in good health.

There are many counts of this clonotype. This chain joins TRBV2 and TRBJ2-7; perhaps TRBD1 as D (6 bases). CDR1 SNHLY and CDR2 FYNNEI come from the germline V gene. CDR3 length equals 13 residues. The V and J ends lost 8 bases and 0 bases respectively, with 11 bases between them. CDR3 region: CASRDTYSYEQYF. The CDR3 DNA reads as TGTGCCAGCCGGGACACCTACTCCTACGAGCAGTACTTC.

The rearrangement uses TRBV30 and TRBJ1-2, with D maybe TRBD1 (6 bases). Trimming removed 5 bases at V and 8 bases at J, with 18 bases between. This CDR3 region has 13 residues. The germline gives CDR1 GTSNPN, CDR2 SVGIG (reference sequence). The CDR3 sequence is CAWSLSGGRGYTF. Here the CDR3 DNA reads TGTGCCTGGTCTCTCTCCGGGGGGCGGGGCTACACCTTC. The full variable domain, rest sourced from reference TRBV30 and TRBJ1-2, is SQTIHQWPATLVQPVGSPLSLECTVEGTSNPNLYWYRQAAGRGLQLLFYSVGIGQISSEVPQNLSASRPQDRQFILSSKKLLLSDSGFYLCAWSLSGGRGYTFGSGTRLTVV.

The table lists this clonotype with many counts. The V call is TRBV6-1, the J call TRBJ2-1; 9 bases are shared with TRBD2. The CDR3 totals 15 residues. Losses at the gene ends were 5 bases for V and 0 bases for J; bases not matched to a gene: 2. The germline V gene encodes CDR1 MNHNS and CDR2 SASEGT. CDR3 in amino acids: CASSSSGASYNEQFF. The CDR3 coding sequence is TGTGCCAGCAGTTCTAGCGGGGCCTCCTACAATGAGCAGTTCTTC.

This clonotype has just a few counts. V gene TRBV7-2 combines with J gene TRBJ2-1; TRBD1 is a possible D gene (7 bases). Trimming removed 7 bases from V and 0 bases from J, with 13 bases in between. Germline CDR1 SGHTA, CDR2 FQGNSA. CDR3 size: 15 residues. CDR3 nucleotides: TGTGCCAGCAAGACAGGGAGGAGCTCCTACAATGAGCAGTTCTTC. Its protein product is CASKTGRSSYNEQFF.

The rearrangement links TRBV11-3 to TRBJ2-5; possible D gene TRBD2, 5 bases. CDR3 length: 19 residues. CDR1 is SGHNT, CDR2 YENEEA, per germline. V was clipped by 4 bases and J by 4 bases, with 28 bases between them. CDR3 sequence reads: CASSSPPQVWAGKLETQYF. The CDR3 DNA reads as TGTGCCAGCAGCTCGCCTCCCCAGGTTTGGGCGGGCAAGTTAGAGACCCAGTACTTC.

This clonotype was seen at least ten times. This chain connects TRBV7-8 to TRBJ2-4, with a possible D match to TRBD1 (6 bases). CDR3 size: 17 residues. Per germline, CDR1 SGHVS and CDR2 FQNEAQ. V was shortened by 5 bases and J by 1 base, with 18 bases between the two germline ends. CDR3 DNA sequence: TGTGCCAGCAGCCCCGTACAGGGTTGGAGTGCCAAAAACATTCAGTACTTC. Protein product: CASSPVQGWSAKNIQYF.

As regards this clonotype: A single base separates this from a much larger clone, so it may be a read error. The V gene is TRBV6-2 or TRBV6-3, the J gene TRBJ2-1, with 7 bases lining up with TRBD1. This CDR3 is built from 13 residues. V shed 6 bases, J shed 13 bases, and the junction held 12 bases outside the gene matches. CDR1 is MNHEY, CDR2 SVGEGT, per germline. CDR3 protein: CASRVGGAETQFF. The CDR3 DNA reads TGTGCCAGCAGAGTAGGGGGCGCGGAGACCCAGTTCTTC.

The table lists this clonotype with many counts. V usage is TRBV3-1 and J usage is TRBJ2-7; D possibly corresponds to TRBD1 (6 bases). Germline CDR1 LGHDT, CDR2 YNNKEL (reference sequence). This CDR3 is built from 14 residues. The ends were cut back, 4 bases at V and 6 bases at J, with 16 bases in the middle. The CDR3 reads CASSRNRDLSEQYF. The CDR3 DNA reads TGTGCCAGCAGCCGAAACAGGGACCTAAGCGAGCAGTACTTC.

On this clonotype itself: Just one base apart from a much larger clone, this may be a read error. The chain combines TRBV6-2 or TRBV6-3 with TRBJ2-5; 10 bases line up with TRBD1. This CDR3 comprises 14 residues. The trim removed 4 bases at V and 11 bases at J, leaving 10 bases unmatched. Per the germline V gene, CDR1 is MNHEY and CDR2 is SVGEGT. The CDR3 sequence: CASSFGTGEGEQYF. CDR3 bases: TGTGCCAGCAGTTTTGGGACAGGGGAGGGAGAGCAGTACTTC.

A few counts support this clonotype. The chain combines TRBV20-1 with TRBJ2-3; weak D call: TRBD2 (6 bases). The V gene lost 6 bases and the J gene lost 2 bases, with 18 bases spanning the gap. CDR1 and CDR2 (germline): DFQATT, SNEGSKA (reference sequence). CDR3 length: 15 residues. The CDR3 nucleotides read TGCAGTGCAGGGCGAGGTGCGGGGCTCACAGATACGCAGTATTTT. Translating it yields CSAGRGAGLTDTQYF.

This clonotype appeared a few times. This may be a read error: a much more frequent sequence differs by one nucleotide. V is TRBV12-3 or TRBV12-4 and J is TRBJ2-1, with 10 nucleotides matching TRBD2. Trimming at V came to 5 bases and at J to 2 bases, leaving 3 bases not matched to a gene. The CDR3 consists of 15 residues. CDR3 protein: CASSKSGGAYNEQFF. The CDR3 region has the DNA TGTGCCAGCAGTAAGAGCGGGGGGGCCTACAATGAGCAGTTCTTC.

Of note for this clonotype: A much larger clone lies one base from this, so it may be a read error. The conserved phenylalanine or tryptophan normally closing the CDR3 is absent here, so this likely arose from a read error. The gene calls are TRBV7-8 and TRBJ1-4; 7 nucleotides agree with TRBD1. The CDR3 totals 14 residues. Per the germline V gene, CDR1 is SGHVS and CDR2 is FQNEAQ. The ends lost 5 bases at V and 5 bases at J; junction bases unmatched: 5. CDR3 region: CASSRGRGNEKLFL. The CDR3 coding sequence is TGTGCCAGCAGCCGAGGCAGGGGGAATGAAAAACTGTTTTTG.

This clonotype was detected many times. This rearrangement joins TRBV20-1 to TRBJ1-4; 7 nucleotides line up with TRBD1. The V segment lost 2 bases and the J segment 0 bases; nucleotides outside the gene matches: 12. The germline gives CDR1 DFQATT, CDR2 SNEGSKA (reference sequence). CDR3 length equals 18 residues. CDR3 bases: TGCAGTGCTAGAACCACCCGACAGGGAGGAGCAACTAATGAAAAACTGTTTTTT. Protein product: CSARTTRQGGATNEKLFF.

This sequence joins TRBV7-2 and TRBJ1-5; D perhaps matches TRBD1 (6 bases). V lost 1 base and J 6 bases, leaving 13 bases between the germline ends. The CDR3 consists of 15 residues. Per the germline V gene, CDR1 is SGHTA and CDR2 is FQGNSA. The DNA for the CDR3 is TGTGCCAGCAGCTTAGAGGGGTGGGGGCTTCAGCCCCAGCATTTT. Residues: CASSLEGWGLQPQHF.

This clonotype was seen at least ten times. The chain uses TRBV4-3 and TRBJ2-7, with 11 nucleotides matching TRBD1. This CDR3 is 18 amino acids long. CDR1 and CDR2 from the germline V gene are LGHNA and YSLEER. The J segment lost 0 bases and the V segment lost 0 bases, leaving 7 bases of the junction unmatched. The CDR3 sequence: CASSQDPGQGVRSYEQYF. The DNA for the CDR3 is TGCGCCAGCAGCCAAGATCCGGGACAGGGGGTCCGCTCCTACGAGCAGTACTTC.

This clonotype was detected a few times. The rearrangement uses TRBV6-6 and TRBJ2-7; 9 bases are a match to TRBD1. This CDR3 is 17 amino acids long. Germline loops: CDR1 MNHNY, CDR2 SVGAGI (reference sequence). V was clipped by 4 bases and J by 3 bases; unmatched bases: 13. CDR3 nucleotides: TGTGCCAGCAGTTCGCAGAACGCCCGGGACAGGGACTACGAGCAGTACTTC. This sequence encodes CASSSQNARDRDYEQYF.

The chain uses TRBV24-1 and TRBJ2-3, with D possibly TRBD2 on 5 matching bases. The germline gives CDR1 KGHDR, CDR2 SFDVKD. This CDR3 is 13 amino acids long. Trimming took 9 bases from V and 3 from J, leaving 12 bases between them. Here the CDR3 reads CATQPRGTDTQYF. The CDR3 nucleotides are TGTGCCACCCAGCCCCGGGGAACAGATACGCAGTATTTT.

This clonotype was seen ten or more times. This chain joins TRBV12-3 or TRBV12-4 and TRBJ2-5; the match to TRBD2 covers 7 bases. This CDR3 spans 13 amino acids. V trimming: 8 bases; J trimming: 5 bases; junction bases outside the gene matches: 8. CDR3 DNA sequence: TGTGCCAGCGGGTCCGGGACTAAGGAGACCCAGTACTTC. Protein: CASGSGTKETQYF.

This clonotype was observed a few times. A much larger clone sits a single nucleotide away, making a read error possible. The gene calls are TRBV4-2 and TRBJ2-1, with TRBD2 matching over 11 bases. CDR1 and CDR2 from the germline V gene are LGHNA and YNFKEQ. This CDR3 contains 17 residues. The ends lost 4 bases at V and 6 bases at J; junction bases unmatched: 11. In DNA form, the CDR3 reads TGTGCCAGCAGCCCCGACCCCCTAGCGGGGGGTTGCAATGAGCAGTTCTTC. This gives the protein CASSPDPLAGGCNEQFF.

Turning to this clonotype: Since a much larger clone is just one base distant, this may be a read error. The chain couples TRBV10-3 to TRBJ1-5; no definite D call. The length of the CDR3 is 14 residues. Trimming took off 6 bases at V and 7 bases at J, with 16 bases between the two ends. Germline V CDR1 and CDR2: ENHRY, SYGVKD. CDR3 sequence: CAIREEGRNQPQHF. The CDR3 coding sequence is TGTGCCATCAGGGAAGAAGGGAGGAACCAGCCCCAGCATTTT.

The sample holds many counts of this clonotype. The chain recombines TRBV4-3 with TRBJ2-5, with D possibly matching TRBD1 (7 bases). Germline V gene lookup returns CDR1 LGHNA and CDR2 YSLEER. The V and J ends lost 1 base and 4 bases respectively, with 13 bases between them. This CDR3 comprises 15 residues. The CDR3 sequence: CASSQAAGGGETQYF. CDR3 sequence (DNA): TGCGCCAGCAGCCAAGCGGCAGGGGGAGGAGAGACCCAGTACTTC.

Comment on this clonotype: One base away lies a much larger clone, so this may be a sequencing read error. The chain is built from TRBV7-9 and TRBJ2-1; TRBD1 matches at 11 bases. CDR3 size: 15 residues. J was trimmed by 13 bases and V by 11 bases; bases with no gene match: 19. Germline CDR1 SEHNR, CDR2 FQNEAQ (reference sequence). The DNA for the CDR3 is TGTGCCGGGGTTGCGGACAGGGGGCACCTCGGGACCCAGTTCTTC. Translated: CAGVADRGHLGTQFF. Based on the CDR3 plus reference TRBV7-9 and TRBJ2-1, the full variable domain is DTGVSQNPRHKITKRGQNVTFRCDPISEHNRLYWYRQTLGQGPEFLTYFQNEAQLEKSRLLSDRFSAERPKGSFSTLEIQRTEQGDSAMYLCAGVADRGHLGTQFFGPGTRLTVL.

This clonotype appeared a few times. The rearrangement joins TRBV5-6 to TRBJ2-1; perhaps TRBD2 as D (6 bases). Germline assignment: CDR1 SGHDT and CDR2 YYEEEE. V was pared by 7 bases and J by 2 bases, with 16 bases between. The CDR3 runs 15 residues. The CDR3 sequence: CASGVMGGTYNEQFF. In DNA form, the CDR3 reads TGTGCCAGCGGGGTCATGGGGGGAACCTACAATGAGCAGTTCTTC. Filled out from reference TRBV5-6 and TRBJ2-1, the complete variable domain reads DAGVTQSPTHLIKTRGQQVTLRCSPKSGHDTVSWYQQALGQGPQFIFQYYEEEERQRGNFPDRFSGHQFPNYSSELNVNALLLGDSALYLCASGVMGGTYNEQFFGPGTRLTVL.

The chain combines TRBV27 with TRBJ1-1, with 7 bases lining up with TRBD1. Germline values: CDR1 MNHEY, CDR2 SMNVEV (reference sequence). The V and J ends lost 6 bases and 9 bases, in that order; junction bases with no gene match: 13. The CDR3 is 14 amino acids. For the CDR3, the DNA is TGTGCCAGCAGCCGACAGGGCGAGGCTAAGCAAGCTTTCTTT. Residues: CASSRQGEAKQAFF.

For this clonotype: This may arise from a read error, as a much more abundant clone is one base away. The genes are TRBV3-1 and TRBJ2-6; either TRBD1 or TRBD2 may supply D (5 bases each). CDR3 length: 19 residues. Germline loops: CDR1 LGHDT, CDR2 YNNKEL (reference sequence). In DNA, the CDR3 is TGTGCCAGCAGCCAAGACGGTCCAGGACTGTCCTCTGGGGCCAACGTCCGGACTTTC. Translating it yields CASSQDGPGLSSGANVRTF.

Regarding this clonotype: Sequence at one end of the junction differs from germline and may be a read error. The chain joins TRBV7-7 to TRBJ2-7; 10 nucleotides match TRBD2. The J call is in doubt because the DNA end fits TRBJ2-5 better. The CDR3 has 19 residues. CDR1 and CDR2 from the germline V gene are SSHAT and FNYEAQ (reference sequence). CDR3 coding DNA: TGTGCTAGCAGCTTGAGAAGAGTCGGGCTAGCGGGGGATGAAGAGACCCAGTACTTC. Translated: CASSLRRVGLAGDEETQYF.

This sequence joins TRBV12-3 or TRBV12-4 and TRBJ1-3; D is possibly TRBD1 (6 bases). The CDR3 extends over 16 amino acids. The V end was cut by 6 bases, the J end by 3 bases, with 18 bases between. The CDR3 region has the DNA TGTGCCAGCAGCCCACCTTCCAGGGGAAATGGAAACACCATATATTTT. This gives the protein CASSPPSRGNGNTIYF.

This clonotype was observed at least ten times. The chain links TRBV6-6 to TRBJ2-1; 8 positions match TRBD2. This CDR3 has 16 residues. Unmatched junction bases numbered 7, after V lost 6 bases and J lost 0 bases. Per the germline V gene, CDR1 is MNHNY and CDR2 is SVGAGI (reference sequence). The CDR3 bases are TGTGCCAGCAGACCCAGCGGGGGTCTCTCCTACAATGAGCAGTTCTTC. Protein sequence: CASRPSGGLSYNEQFF.

In this sample, this clonotype turned up many times. The CDR3 DNA reads as TGCAGTGCTAGAGATACAGGGCGTAGCACAGATACGCAGTATTTT. Residues: CSARDTGRSTDTQYF. This rearrangement joins TRBV20-1 to TRBJ2-3; D may be TRBD1 (6 bases). The CDR3 is 15 amino acids. Trimming cost V 0 bases and J 0 bases, with 10 bases left between them. CDR1 is DFQATT, CDR2 SNEGSKA, per germline (reference sequence).